This T cell receptor beta chain was found in a study of shared clonotypes between healthy human individuals. Findings and limits, study-wide: Rarefaction revealed incomplete sorted-subset sequencing despite large depth.

Per the original data handling: Filtering differed since immunoSEQ provided only junctions, with no quality scores. Only in-frame clones appear in the TCRdb table, and some are missing; sequencing was by immunoSEQ multiplex PCR. V and J calls plus clone size are reproduced from that table; the DNA served to infer D and trimming. This table holds 90,000 to 150,000 clones, about 70% found once. As for this clone: Its antigen remains unknown.

The source of this sequence is a woman in her 30s in good health. The sample taken for sequencing was memory CD8+ T cells sorted from blood. Indicated subset: CD45RO+ cells pooled with CCR7-negative TemRA cells.

The CDR3, as DNA: TGCAGCGCTGGGGACAGTCAAGAGACCCAGTACTTC. Protein product: CSAGDSQETQYF. V gene TRBV29-1 combines with J gene TRBJ2-5, with 7 bases that match TRBD1. Trimming at V came to 7 bases and at J to 2 bases, leaving 4 bases not matched to a gene. In germline, CDR1 is SQVTM, CDR2 ANQGSEA. This CDR3 contains 12 residues.